The rows below give T cell receptor beta chains drawn from one sample of a study of CD8+ T cells in alopecia areata. Assay used: immunoSEQ multiplex PCR; TCRdb lists only in-frame clones, some missing. The data hold about 150,000 clones, with 87% observed a single time. The specimen was CD8+ T cells sorted from blood, collected at week 0. These receptors all come from a human donor with alopecia areata. Both conserved end residues are part of each CDR3. Fields, in order: D gene, J gene, clone size, V gene, CDR3 DNA, CDR3 protein. The D gene is left open where the match is weak. Clone size is given for some rows only: seen once, a few or many times, or a class if the clone is expanded.

D: TRBD2
J: TRBJ2-7
size: .
V: TRBV7-8
DNA: TGTGCCAGCAGCTTAGTCGGCGGGAGCCTGTCCTACGAGCAGTACTTC
CDR3: CASSLVGGSLSYEQYF

D: TRBD1
J: TRBJ1-2
size: .
V: TRBV29-1
DNA: TGCAGCGTTCCACAGGGGTTTAACTATGGCTACACCTTC
CDR3: CSVPQGFNYGYTF

D: TRBD2
J: TRBJ2-1
size: few
V: TRBV29-1
DNA: TGCAGCGTTGAGGGGGGGAATGAGCAGTTCTTC
CDR3: CSVEGGNEQFF

D: .
J: TRBJ2-1
size: .
V: TRBV11-2
DNA: TGTGCCATCACGGACGGAACCTACAATGAGCAGTTCTTC
CDR3: CAITDGTYNEQFF

D: .
J: TRBJ1-1
size: .
V: TRBV7-9
DNA: TGTGCCAGCAGCGGCGGGATGGACACTGAAGCTTTCTTT
CDR3: CASSGGMDTEAFF

D: .
J: TRBJ2-3
size: few
V: TRBV27
DNA: TGTGCCAGCAGTTTATCGTATGGCACAGATACGCAGTATTTT
CDR3: CASSLSYGTDTQYF

D: TRBD1
J: TRBJ2-3
size: .
V: TRBV11-3
DNA: TGTGCCAGCAGCTCACGGACAGGCCCGAGGACAGATACGCAGTATTTT
CDR3: CASSSRTGPRTDTQYF

D: TRBD1
J: TRBJ2-1
size: .
V: TRBV2
DNA: TGTGCCAGCAGAGTAATACGGGACAGGGAATTTGACAATGAGCAGTTCTTC
CDR3: CASRVIRDREFDNEQFF

D: .
J: TRBJ2-1
size: .
V: TRBV30
DNA: TGTGCCTGGAGTCTAGGGGCAGGGGACAATGAGCAGTTCTTC
CDR3: CAWSLGAGDNEQFF

D: .
J: TRBJ2-7
size: .
V: TRBV6-5
DNA: TGTGCCAGCAGTTCTACGGTGCCCGTCTCCTACGAGCAGTACTTC
CDR3: CASSSTVPVSYEQYF

D: .
J: TRBJ1-5
size: .
V: TRBV7-9
DNA: TGTGCCAGCAGCCTCCCAGGGAATCAGCCCCAGCATTTT
CDR3: CASSLPGNQPQHF

D: TRBD1
J: TRBJ2-7
size: .
V: TRBV10-3
DNA: TGTGCCATCAGTGATGGACAGGGACTTACCTACGAGCAGTACTTC
CDR3: CAISDGQGLTYEQYF

D: TRBD1
J: TRBJ2-7
size: .
V: TRBV11-2
DNA: TGTGCCAGCAGCCCGACAGGGAACGAGCAGTACTTC
CDR3: CASSPTGNEQYF

D: .
J: TRBJ2-7
size: .
V: TRBV5-6
DNA: TGTGCCAGCAGCTTCGACACCTACGAGCAGTACTTC
CDR3: CASSFDTYEQYF

D: TRBD1
J: TRBJ2-5
size: .
V: TRBV12-5
DNA: TGTGCTAGTGGTTTTTCGGGGACAGGGGGAGAGCAAGAGACCCAGTACTTC
CDR3: CASGFSGTGGEQETQYF

D: TRBD2
J: TRBJ2-3
size: .
V: TRBV30
DNA: TGTGCCTGGAGTTCGCTAGCGGGAGATTTAGATACGCAGTATTTT
CDR3: CAWSSLAGDLDTQYF

D: .
J: TRBJ2-5
size: .
V: TRBV7-2
DNA: TGTGCCAGCAGCTCCACAGATCGGCCGAAAGAGACCCAGTACTTC
CDR3: CASSSTDRPKETQYF

D: .
J: TRBJ2-6
size: .
V: TRBV5-1
DNA: TGCGCCAGCAGCTTGGGATACGTCCTGACTTTC
CDR3: CASSLGYVLTF

D: .
J: TRBJ2-7
size: .
V: TRBV19
DNA: TGTGCCAGTGGATATAGTGGGGAAAAGCATGAGCAGTACTTC
CDR3: CASGYSGEKHEQYF

D: .
J: TRBJ1-1
size: .
V: TRBV4-1
DNA: TGCGCCAGCAGCCAAGATCCTCTTACCCAGAACACTGAAGCTTTCTTT
CDR3: CASSQDPLTQNTEAFF

D: TRBD2
J: TRBJ2-3
size: once
V: TRBV9
DNA: TGTGCCAGCAGCGTAAGGGCGGGAGTGCGGGATACGCAGTATTTT
CDR3: CASSVRAGVRDTQYF

D: .
J: TRBJ2-7
size: .
V: TRBV5-6
DNA: TGTGCCAGCAGCTTTAACAGTTACGAGCAGTACTTC
CDR3: CASSFNSYEQYF

D: TRBD1
J: TRBJ2-7
size: .
V: TRBV29-1
DNA: TGCAGCGTTGAAAAAGGGACAGGGTTTGGCGAGCAGTACTTC
CDR3: CSVEKGTGFGEQYF

D: .
J: TRBJ2-6
size: many
V: TRBV6-1
DNA: TGTGCCAGCAGCCAAGGGGGCTCTGGGGCCAACGTCCTGACTTTC
CDR3: CASSQGGSGANVLTF

D: .
J: TRBJ2-7
size: .
V: TRBV29-1
DNA: TGCAGCGCCCTGGGGGACTCCTACGAGCAGTACTTC
CDR3: CSALGDSYEQYF

D: .
J: TRBJ1-2
size: .
V: TRBV29-1
DNA: TGCAGCGTTGACAGAGAAATCAACTATGGCTACACCTTC
CDR3: CSVDREINYGYTF

D: .
J: TRBJ2-1
size: .
V: TRBV30
DNA: TGTGCCTGGAGTCATAGAGATGAGCAGTTCTTC
CDR3: CAWSHRDEQFF

D: TRBD1
J: TRBJ1-2
size: .
V: TRBV2
DNA: TGTGCCAGCAGTGAATTAAACAGGGGGGTCTATGGCTACACCTTC
CDR3: CASSELNRGVYGYTF

D: TRBD1
J: TRBJ1-2
size: .
V: TRBV9
DNA: TGTGCCAGCAGCGTAGATCCCGGAGGACAGGGGGGCAATGGCTACACCTTC
CDR3: CASSVDPGGQGGNGYTF

D: .
J: TRBJ2-1
size: .
V: TRBV7-9
DNA: TGTGCCAGCAGCTCAACCCGTTTGGGGGGTACTGAGCAGTTCTTC
CDR3: CASSSTRLGGTEQFF

D: .
J: TRBJ2-3
size: .
V: TRBV7-8
DNA: TGTGCCAGCAGCTTAGGGCCCTCGGATACGCAGTATTTT
CDR3: CASSLGPSDTQYF

D: .
J: TRBJ2-1
size: .
V: TRBV7-9
DNA: TGTGCCAGCCGAACAGACTGGAATGAGCAGTTCTTC
CDR3: CASRTDWNEQFF

D: .
J: TRBJ2-5
size: few
V: TRBV7-9
DNA: TGTGCCAGCATAGGGGGGGCAGAAGAGACCCAGTACTTC
CDR3: CASIGGAEETQYF

D: .
J: TRBJ1-2
size: .
V: TRBV6-5
DNA: TGTGCCAGCAGTTACTCGGCAAACTATGGCTACACCTTC
CDR3: CASSYSANYGYTF

D: TRBD2
J: TRBJ2-3
size: .
V: TRBV7-8
DNA: TGTGCCAGCAGCTTAGCTCGCGGGGAGGGAAGCACAGATACGCAGTATTTT
CDR3: CASSLARGEGSTDTQYF

D: .
J: TRBJ2-3
size: .
V: TRBV5-6
DNA: TGTGCCAGCAGCCCATTCGACGGAGCCGCAGATACGCAGTATTTT
CDR3: CASSPFDGAADTQYF

D: .
J: TRBJ2-1
size: .
V: TRBV5-6
DNA: TGTGCCAGCAGCCGGGACTCTTCCTACAATGAGCAGTTCTTC
CDR3: CASSRDSSYNEQFF

D: .
J: TRBJ1-2
size: .
V: TRBV10-3
DNA: TGTGCCATCAGTGACCGGGAAGACTATGGCTACACCTTC
CDR3: CAISDREDYGYTF

D: .
J: TRBJ2-6
size: .
V: TRBV25-1
DNA: TGTGCCAGCAGTGAATGGGCAGGGGTAATCTCTGGGGCCAACGTCCTGACTTTC
CDR3: CASSEWAGVISGANVLTF

D: TRBD2
J: TRBJ2-7
size: .
V: TRBV29-1
DNA: TGCAGCGCTGTGATCGACGGTAGCGGGGCCTACGAGCAGTACTTC
CDR3: CSAVIDGSGAYEQYF

D: TRBD1
J: TRBJ2-7
size: .
V: TRBV5-1
DNA: TGCGCCAGCAGCTTGGGATCAGGGGGCTACGAGCAGTACTTC
CDR3: CASSLGSGGYEQYF

D: .
J: TRBJ2-7
size: .
V: TRBV19
DNA: TGTGCCAGTAGTATCGCAGCTTCCTACGAGCAGTACTTC
CDR3: CASSIAASYEQYF

D: TRBD2
J: TRBJ2-3
size: .
V: TRBV9
DNA: TGTGCCAGCAGCGTGGGACTAGCGGGGGGTCCCGGTACGCAGTATTTT
CDR3: CASSVGLAGGPGTQYF

D: TRBD1
J: TRBJ2-5
size: .
V: TRBV2
DNA: TGTGCCAGCAAGGGGACAGGGTACCAAGAGACCCAGTACTTC
CDR3: CASKGTGYQETQYF

D: TRBD1
J: TRBJ2-1
size: few
V: TRBV19
DNA: TGTGCCAGTAGTGCAGGGGGAGACTACAATGAGCAGTTCTTC
CDR3: CASSAGGDYNEQFF

D: TRBD2
J: TRBJ2-6
size: .
V: TRBV10-3
DNA: TGTGCCATCAGTGGACTAGCGGGGGGCTTCGGGGCCAACGTCCTGACTTTC
CDR3: CAISGLAGGFGANVLTF

D: .
J: TRBJ2-3
size: few
V: TRBV15
DNA: TGTGCCACCAGCAGAGAGCGGATAACAGATACGCAGTATTTT
CDR3: CATSRERITDTQYF

D: .
J: TRBJ2-1
size: .
V: TRBV29-1
DNA: TGCAGCGTGCTTACAGGCCAGGTATACAATGAGCAGTTCTTC
CDR3: CSVLTGQVYNEQFF